This entry lists 22 T cell receptor beta chains sequenced from one sample in a study of shared clonotypes between healthy human individuals. Assay: immunoSEQ multiplex PCR; the TCRdb copy retains only in-frame clones and omits some. The sample consists of hundreds of thousands of clones, about 74% of them appearing once. The specimen was memory CD4+ T cells sorted from blood. Subset meaning: CD45RA-negative fraction. The source is a woman in her twenties or thirties in good health.

Ten or more counts support this clone. This rearrangement joins TRBV6-1 to TRBJ2-7; TRBD1 aligns across 7 bases. Trimming cost V 4 bases and J 0 bases; bases outside gene matches: 6. This CDR3 comprises 15 residues. Germline V gene sequence: CDR1 MNHNS, CDR2 SASEGT. The CDR3 sequence: CASSGMDRLSYEQYF. In nucleotides, the CDR3 is TGTGCCAGCAGTGGTATGGACAGGCTCTCCTACGAGCAGTACTTC.

The chain links TRBV6-4 to TRBJ2-5; TRBD2 might be the D (7 bases). The J call may be incorrect, as the DNA end agrees better with TRBJ2-7. The CDR3 runs to 17 residues. Germline values: CDR1 MRHNA, CDR2 SNTAGT. DNA for the CDR3: TGTGCCAGCAGCCAAGAAGGCGGGGGACAAAGCTCCTACGAGCAGTACTTC. Residues: CASSQEGGGQSSYEQYF.

The rearrangement joins TRBV29-1 to TRBJ2-1; TRBD2 matches 7 bases. The CDR3 is made up of 13 amino acids. The junction had 14 bases not matched to a gene; V was cut back by 2 bases and J by 16 bases. Per germline, CDR1 SQVTM and CDR2 ANQGSEA. The CDR3 coding sequence is TGCAGCGTTGAACAGGCCAACGGACTAGGCTTTTTCTTC. This sequence encodes CSVEQANGLGFFF.

This clone has a handful of counts. The chain joins TRBV5-4 to TRBJ1-1; TRBD1 is a possible D gene (5 bases). This CDR3 has 13 residues. The germline V gene encodes CDR1 SGHNT and CDR2 YYREEE (reference sequence). Trimming pared 1 base from V and 4 bases from J, leaving 8 bases between. CDR3 protein: CASSLQGSTEAFF. The CDR3 DNA is TGTGCCAGCAGCTTGCAGGGCTCCACTGAAGCTTTCTTT.

V is TRBV2 and J is TRBJ1-2; possible D gene TRBD1, 6 bases. The V gene's germline CDR1 is SNHLY and CDR2 FYNNEI. Trimming pared 7 bases from V and 7 bases from J, leaving 19 bases between. The CDR3 has 14 amino acids. The CDR3 DNA reads as TGTGCCAGCACCGAACAGGGTTCATCTTTTGGCTACACCTTC. Translated: CASTEQGSSFGYTF.

The chain uses TRBV2 and TRBJ1-2, with 9 bases aligning to TRBD1. The germline CDR1 and CDR2 sequences are SNHLY and FYNNEI. The CDR3 has 15 amino acids. With 6 bases clipped from V and 4 bases from J, the junction kept 9 bases outside the gene matches. The CDR3 region has the DNA TGTGCCAGCAGCGTTAGGGACAGGGTAATCTATGGCTACACCTTC. Translating it yields CASSVRDRVIYGYTF. The full variable domain, with the rest looked up from reference TRBV2 and TRBJ1-2, is EPEVTQTPSHQVTQMGQEVILRCVPISNHLYFYWYRQILGQKVEFLVSFYNNEISEKSEIFDDQFSVERPDGSNFTLKIRSTKLEDSAMYFCASSVRDRVIYGYTFGSGTRLTVV.

The chain couples TRBV28 to TRBJ2-3; 10 bases are shared with TRBD2. The CDR3 is made up of 15 amino acids. Trimming removed 10 bases from V and 0 bases from J; junction bases left unmatched: 7. The germline V gene encodes CDR1 MDHEN and CDR2 SYDVKM. The CDR3 loop is CATCVLAGSTDTQYF. The CDR3 bases are TGTGCCACCTGTGTACTAGCGGGAAGCACAGATACGCAGTATTTT.

The CDR3 region is CASSQGGGRAGELFF. The CDR3 coding sequence is TGCGCCAGCAGCCAAGGCGGGGGGAGGGCCGGGGAGCTGTTTTTT. The rearrangement uses TRBV4-1 and TRBJ2-2, with TRBD2 identical over 8 bases. The CDR3 has 15 residues. Germline V lookup: CDR1 MGHRA, CDR2 YSYEKL. J lost 6 bases, V lost 1 base, and 4 bases had no gene match.

This clone showed up just a few times. J is TRBJ2-2 and V is TRBV30; D is ambiguous. Germline V lookup: CDR1 GTSNPN, CDR2 SVGIG (reference sequence). V was clipped by 5 bases and J by 6 bases, with 7 bases between them. CDR3 length equals 11 residues. The DNA for the CDR3 is TGTGCCTGGGAGATCCCCGGGGAGCTGTTTTTT. This encodes CAWEIPGELFF.

In this sample, this clone turned up a few times. The rearrangement joins TRBV7-8 to TRBJ2-5, with D unclear. Per the germline V gene, CDR1 is SGHVS and CDR2 is FQNEAQ. The CDR3 runs to 15 residues. Trimming left V 6 bases short and J 1 base short, with 15 bases between. The CDR3 protein is CASRPAWVSQETQYF. DNA of the CDR3: TGTGCCAGCAGACCCGCCTGGGTCTCCCAAGAGACCCAGTACTTC.

This clone was seen a few times. The rearrangement uses TRBV7-6 and TRBJ2-1, with 11 bases aligning to TRBD2. Germline values: CDR1 SGHVS, CDR2 FNYEAQ. V shed 2 bases, J shed 7 bases, and the junction held 13 bases outside the gene matches. The CDR3 loop spans 18 amino acids. The CDR3 DNA reads TGTGCCAGCAGCTTACGTTTTAATGTAGCGGGAGGGCAAAATGAGCAGTTCTTC. This codes for CASSLRFNVAGGQNEQFF. Looking up the rest from reference TRBV7-6 and TRBJ2-1 gives the full variable domain: GAGVSQSPRYKVTKRGQDVALRCDPISGHVSLYWYRQALGQGPEFLTYFNYEAQQDKSGLPNDRFSAERPEGSISTLTIQRTEQRDSAMYRCASSLRFNVAGGQNEQFFGPGTRLTVL.

The V gene is TRBV11-1, the J gene TRBJ2-2, with D uncertain. The CDR3 sequence is 14 residues long. V gave up 8 bases and J gave up 6 bases, with 16 bases separating them. CDR1 and CDR2 (germline): SGHAT, FQDESV (reference sequence). CDR3: CASGLRLDAGELFF. As DNA, the CDR3 is TGTGCCAGCGGCCTTAGACTTGATGCCGGGGAGCTGTTTTTT.

Details on this clone: Other DNA sequences in the sample encode the same CDR3. The chain combines TRBV5-1 with TRBJ2-1, with 12 bases lining up with TRBD2. V shed 2 bases, J shed 7 bases, and the junction held 1 base outside the gene matches. CDR3 size: 14 residues. CDR1 and CDR2 (germline): SGHRS, YFSETQ. For the CDR3, the DNA is TGCGCCAGCAGCTTTGGGACTAGCGGGAATGAGCAGTTCTTC. This encodes CASSFGTSGNEQFF.

The rearrangement joins TRBV28 to TRBJ2-7, with no clear D. This CDR3 spans 13 amino acids. Germline CDR1 reads MDHEN; CDR2 reads SYDVKM. V lost 3 bases and J 4 bases, leaving 10 bases between the germline ends. In DNA, the CDR3 is TGTGCCAGCAGTTTGGCGACCCAATACGAGCAGTACTTC. Translation: CASSLATQYEQYF.

The rearrangement uses TRBV5-6 and TRBJ2-1; D remains ambiguous. Per the germline V gene, CDR1 is SGHDT and CDR2 is YYEEEE. CDR3 size: 14 residues. The V and J ends lost 4 bases and 5 bases respectively, with 13 bases between them. The CDR3 here is CASSRLGFNNEQFF. CDR3 in DNA: TGTGCCAGCAGCCGGCTCGGCTTTAACAATGAGCAGTTCTTC. The full variable domain, rest sourced from reference TRBV5-6 and TRBJ2-1, is DAGVTQSPTHLIKTRGQQVTLRCSPKSGHDTVSWYQQALGQGPQFIFQYYEEEERQRGNFPDRFSGHQFPNYSSELNVNALLLGDSALYLCASSRLGFNNEQFFGPGTRLTVL.

With regard to this clone: A much larger clone differs from this one at a single base, so this may be a read error. Other DNA variants within this sample encode the same CDR3. V usage is TRBV5-4 and J usage is TRBJ1-1; TRBD1 might be the D (5 bases). Germline V gene lookup returns CDR1 SGHNT and CDR2 YYREEE (reference sequence). This CDR3 comprises 14 residues. The ends were cut back, 4 bases at V and 1 base at J, with 11 bases in the middle. CDR3: CASSLDRTNTEAFF. The CDR3 DNA reads as TGTGCCAGCAGCCTAGACAGAACGAACACTGAAGCTTTCTTT.

This clone was observed many times. This rearrangement joins TRBV28 to TRBJ2-3, with D possibly being TRBD1 or TRBD2 (5 bases each). Germline V gene lookup returns CDR1 MDHEN and CDR2 SYDVKM. V shed 2 bases and J shed 2 bases, with 11 bases lying between them. The CDR3 length is 15 residues. CDR3 sequence reads: CASSLGGGDTDTQYF. CDR3 in DNA: TGTGCCAGCAGTTTAGGTGGGGGTGACACAGATACGCAGTATTTT.

This clone was recorded a few times. The chain combines TRBV10-3 with TRBJ2-7; D might be TRBD1 (6 bases). Trimming removed 2 bases at V and 5 bases at J, with 10 bases between. CDR3 size: 13 residues. In germline, CDR1 is ENHRY, CDR2 SYGVKD. The CDR3 region is CAISEREGDEQYF. The CDR3 DNA reads TGTGCCATCAGTGAGCGAGAGGGGGACGAGCAGTACTTC.

In its sample, this clone was seen once. The rearrangement links TRBV10-3 to TRBJ2-5, with 9 bases that match TRBD1. V dropped 2 bases and J dropped 4; count of bases not matched to a gene: 5. CDR3 size: 15 residues. CDR1 is ENHRY and CDR2 is SYGVKD in the germline V gene. The CDR3 here is CAISEGQGQAETQYF. The CDR3, as DNA: TGTGCCATCAGTGAGGGACAGGGGCAGGCAGAGACCCAGTACTTC.

On this clone itself: At one end, the junction sequence differs from germline, possibly due to a read error. The chain recombines TRBV5-4 with TRBJ1-1; 7 bases map to TRBD1. In germline, CDR1 is SGHNT, CDR2 YYREEE (reference sequence). CDR3 length equals 15 residues. The CDR3 reads CASSWSGDRVTWWVF. CDR3 nucleotides: TGTGCCAGCAGCTGGAGTGGAGACAGGGTAACCTGGTGGGTCTTT.

The genes are TRBV6-6 and TRBJ2-5; 8 bases align to TRBD2. J lost 4 bases, V lost 4 bases, and 5 bases had no gene match. Germline V CDR1 and CDR2: MNHNY, SVGAGI (reference sequence). The CDR3 is 14 amino acids. The DNA for the CDR3 is TGTGCCAGCAGTTCCCCGGGGGGGGGAGAGACCCAGTACTTC. Amino acids: CASSSPGGGETQYF.

This clone appeared once. The genes are TRBV18 and TRBJ1-3; TRBD1 is a possible D gene (6 bases). This CDR3 is 14 amino acids long. The germline gives CDR1 KGHSH, CDR2 LQKENI. V was shortened by 5 bases and J by 4 bases, with 12 bases between the two germline ends. The CDR3 is CASSGTNAGNTIYF. The CDR3 region has the DNA TGTGCCAGCTCAGGGACAAATGCCGGAAACACCATATATTTT.